The clone carrying this T cell receptor (beta chain) was observed a handful of times. As yet, its antigen is unknown. This entry belongs to a study of T-cell reconstitution after alpha-beta-depleted transplantation in children. Regarding the study as a whole: Several hundred expanded graft clones reportedly supplied alpha-beta T cells about two months after transplant.

Library preparation (for TCRbeta) was performed with unique molecular identifiers. TCRdb re-analysed the PCR reads in MiXCR, keeping a single row per CDR3 protein. The sample records about 90,000 distinct CDR3 sequences, 15% to 19% being singletons. Unmatched junction bases numbered 8, after V lost 4 bases and J lost 4 bases. The CDR3 is 14 amino acids. CDR1 is SGHRS and CDR2 is YFSETQ in the germline V gene. This receptor was taken from a male patient aged 2 to 10 who had a stem cell transplant for acute lymphoblastic leukemia, so the T cells may come from the graft donor. The chain links TRBV5-1 to TRBJ2-7; 7 bases map to TRBD1. The specimen was PBMCs, mostly from graft donor cells, collected 180 days after TCRalphabeta/CD19-depleted stem cell transplant. CDR3 nucleotides: TGCGCCAGCAGCGAGAAGGGACAGCCGTACGAGCAGTACTTC. Its protein product is CASSEKGQPYEQYF.